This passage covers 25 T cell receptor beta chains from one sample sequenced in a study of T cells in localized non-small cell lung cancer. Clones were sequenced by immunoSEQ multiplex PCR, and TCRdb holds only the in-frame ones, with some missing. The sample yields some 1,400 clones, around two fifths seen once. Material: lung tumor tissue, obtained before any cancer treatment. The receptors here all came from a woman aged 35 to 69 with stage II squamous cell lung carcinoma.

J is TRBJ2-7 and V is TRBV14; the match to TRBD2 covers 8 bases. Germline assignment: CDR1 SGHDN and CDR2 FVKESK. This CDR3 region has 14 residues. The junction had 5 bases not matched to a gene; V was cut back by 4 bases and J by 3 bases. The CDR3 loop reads CASSPAGGGYEQYF. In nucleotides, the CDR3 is TGTGCCAGCAGCCCGGCGGGAGGAGGCTACGAGCAGTACTTC.

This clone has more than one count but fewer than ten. The CDR3 DNA follows: TGTGCCAGTAGTAGTTCAGGGAGTTACATGAACACTGAAGCTTTCTTT. Protein: CASSSSGSYMNTEAFF. The chain uses TRBV19 and TRBJ1-1, with D possibly TRBD1 on 5 matching bases. The CDR3 totals 16 residues. With 4 bases removed from V and 0 bases from J, the gap between germline ends came to 15 bases. Germline assignment: CDR1 LNHDA and CDR2 SQIVND (reference sequence).

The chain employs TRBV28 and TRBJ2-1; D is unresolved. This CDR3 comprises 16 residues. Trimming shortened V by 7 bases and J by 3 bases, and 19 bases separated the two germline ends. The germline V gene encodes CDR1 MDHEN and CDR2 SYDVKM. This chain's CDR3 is CASTTQKMVGYNEQFF. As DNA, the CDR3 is TGTGCCAGCACCACCCAAAAGATGGTCGGCTACAATGAGCAGTTCTTC.

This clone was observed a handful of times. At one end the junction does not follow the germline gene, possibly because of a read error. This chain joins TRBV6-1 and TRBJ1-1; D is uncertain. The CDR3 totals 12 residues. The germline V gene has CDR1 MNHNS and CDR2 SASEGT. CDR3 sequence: CAISEGVAEAFF. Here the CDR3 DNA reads TGTGCCATCAGTGAAGGTGTGGCTGAAGCTTTCTTT.

The CDR3 nucleotides read TGTGCCAGCAAGGGGAGCGGCACAGATACGCAGTATTTT. It translates to CASKGSGTDTQYF. The V call is TRBV6-8, the J call TRBJ2-3; the D call may be TRBD1 or TRBD2 (5 bases each). Germline V lookup: CDR1 MNHGY, CDR2 SAAAGT. V was pared by 7 bases and J by 1 base, with 9 bases between. The CDR3 runs 13 residues.

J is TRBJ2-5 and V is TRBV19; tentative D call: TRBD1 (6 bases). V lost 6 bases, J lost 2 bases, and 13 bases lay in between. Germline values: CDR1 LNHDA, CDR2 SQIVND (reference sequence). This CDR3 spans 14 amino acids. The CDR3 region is CASSEQGRQETQYF. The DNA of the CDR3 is TGTGCCAGTAGCGAACAGGGAAGGCAAGAGACCCAGTACTTC.

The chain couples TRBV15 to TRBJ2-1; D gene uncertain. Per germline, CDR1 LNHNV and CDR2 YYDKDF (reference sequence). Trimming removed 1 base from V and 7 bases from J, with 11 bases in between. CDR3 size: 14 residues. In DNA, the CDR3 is TGTGCCACCAGCAGAGTCCGTAGTGGGAATGAGCAGTTCTTC. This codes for CATSRVRSGNEQFF.

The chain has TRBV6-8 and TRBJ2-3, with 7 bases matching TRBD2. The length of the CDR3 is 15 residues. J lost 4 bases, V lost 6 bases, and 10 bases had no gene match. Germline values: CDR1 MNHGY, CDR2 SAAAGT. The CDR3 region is CASSSWGGGPDTQYF. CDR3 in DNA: TGTGCCAGCAGCTCCTGGGGGGGAGGCCCAGATACGCAGTATTTT.

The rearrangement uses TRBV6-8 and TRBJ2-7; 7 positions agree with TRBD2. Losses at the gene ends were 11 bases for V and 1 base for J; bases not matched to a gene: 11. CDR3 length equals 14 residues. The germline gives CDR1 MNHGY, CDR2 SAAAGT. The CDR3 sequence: CAVRSAGVSYEQYF. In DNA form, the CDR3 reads TGTGCCGTCCGGTCTGCGGGAGTTTCCTACGAGCAGTACTTC.

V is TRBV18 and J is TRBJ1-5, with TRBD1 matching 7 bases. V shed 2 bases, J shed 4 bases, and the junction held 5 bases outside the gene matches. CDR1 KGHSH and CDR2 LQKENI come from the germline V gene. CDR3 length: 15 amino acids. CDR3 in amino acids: CASSPDRARNQPQHF. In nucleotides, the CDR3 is TGTGCCAGCTCACCAGACAGGGCTAGAAATCAGCCCCAGCATTTT. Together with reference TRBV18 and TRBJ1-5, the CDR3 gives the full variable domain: NAGVMQNPRHLVRRRGQEARLRCSPMKGHSHVYWYRQLPEEGLKFMVYLQKENIIDESGMPKERFSAEFPKEGPSILRIQQVVRGDSAAYFCASSPDRARNQPQHFGDGTRLSIL.

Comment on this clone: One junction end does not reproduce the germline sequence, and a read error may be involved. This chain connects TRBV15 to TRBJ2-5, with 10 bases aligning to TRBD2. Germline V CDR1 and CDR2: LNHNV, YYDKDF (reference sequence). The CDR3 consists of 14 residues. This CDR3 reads CATSGTSATRTQYF. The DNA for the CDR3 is TGTGCCACCTCGGGGACTAGCGCGACCAGGACCCAATACTTC.

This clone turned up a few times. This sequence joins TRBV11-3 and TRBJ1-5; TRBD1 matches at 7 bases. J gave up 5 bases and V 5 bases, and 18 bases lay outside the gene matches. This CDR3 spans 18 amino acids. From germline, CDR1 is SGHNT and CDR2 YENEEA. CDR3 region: CASSPQTGNIAGDQPQHF. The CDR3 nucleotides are TGTGCCAGCAGCCCCCAGACAGGGAACATAGCTGGGGATCAGCCCCAGCATTTT.

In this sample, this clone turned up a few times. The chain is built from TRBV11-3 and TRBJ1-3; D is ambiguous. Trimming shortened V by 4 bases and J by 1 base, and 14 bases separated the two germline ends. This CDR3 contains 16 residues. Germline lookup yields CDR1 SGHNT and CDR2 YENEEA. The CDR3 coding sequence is TGTGCCAGCAGCTCACCACCCGGAGGATCTGGAAACACCATATATTTT. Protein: CASSSPPGGSGNTIYF.

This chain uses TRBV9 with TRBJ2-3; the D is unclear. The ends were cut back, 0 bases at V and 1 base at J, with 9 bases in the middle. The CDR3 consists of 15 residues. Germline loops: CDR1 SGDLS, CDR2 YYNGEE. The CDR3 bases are TGTGCCAGCAGCGTAGAAGCCCAACGCACAGATACGCAGTATTTT. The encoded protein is CASSVEAQRTDTQYF.

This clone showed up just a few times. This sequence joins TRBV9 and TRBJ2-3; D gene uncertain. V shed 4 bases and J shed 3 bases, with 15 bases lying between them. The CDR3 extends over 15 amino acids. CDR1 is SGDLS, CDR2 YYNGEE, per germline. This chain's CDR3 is CASSIHHKVTDTQYF. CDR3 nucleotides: TGTGCCAGCAGCATCCATCATAAGGTGACAGATACGCAGTATTTT.

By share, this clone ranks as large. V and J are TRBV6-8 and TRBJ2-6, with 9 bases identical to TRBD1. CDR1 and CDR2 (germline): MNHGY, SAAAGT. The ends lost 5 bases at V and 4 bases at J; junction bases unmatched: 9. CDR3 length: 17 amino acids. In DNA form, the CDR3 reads TGTGCCAGCAGTGCCGGGACAGGGTCCTTCGGGGCCAACGTCCTGACTTTC. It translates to CASSAGTGSFGANVLTF.

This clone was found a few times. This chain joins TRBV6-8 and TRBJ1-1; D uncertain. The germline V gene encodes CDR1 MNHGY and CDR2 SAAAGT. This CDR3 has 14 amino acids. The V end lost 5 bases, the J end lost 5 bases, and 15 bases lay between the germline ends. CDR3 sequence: CASSPQRTATEAFF. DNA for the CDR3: TGTGCCAGCAGTCCCCAGCGCACAGCGACTGAAGCTTTCTTT.

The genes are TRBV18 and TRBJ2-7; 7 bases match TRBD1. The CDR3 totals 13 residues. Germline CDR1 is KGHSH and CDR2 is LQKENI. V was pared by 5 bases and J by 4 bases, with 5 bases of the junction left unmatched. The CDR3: CASSSTTGYEQYF. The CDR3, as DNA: TGTGCCAGCTCATCCACGACAGGGTACGAGCAGTACTTC.

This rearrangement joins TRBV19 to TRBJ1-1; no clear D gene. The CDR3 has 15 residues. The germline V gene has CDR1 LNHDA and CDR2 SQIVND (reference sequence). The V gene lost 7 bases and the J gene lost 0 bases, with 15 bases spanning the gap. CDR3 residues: CASTRGGVLNTEAFF. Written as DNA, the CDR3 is TGTGCCAGTACCCGAGGTGGGGTTTTGAACACTGAAGCTTTCTTT.

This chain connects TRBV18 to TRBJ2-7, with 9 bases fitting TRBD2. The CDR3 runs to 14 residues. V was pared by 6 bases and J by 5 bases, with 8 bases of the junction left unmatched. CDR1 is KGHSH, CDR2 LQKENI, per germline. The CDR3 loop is CASSPGTSFHEQYF. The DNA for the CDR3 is TGTGCCAGCTCGCCCGGGACTAGCTTCCACGAGCAGTACTTC.

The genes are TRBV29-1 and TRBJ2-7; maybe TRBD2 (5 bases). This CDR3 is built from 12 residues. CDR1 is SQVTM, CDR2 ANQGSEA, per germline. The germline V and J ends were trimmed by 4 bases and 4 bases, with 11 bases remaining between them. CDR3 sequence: CSVGVGRYEQYF. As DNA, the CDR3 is TGCAGCGTTGGTGTTGGGAGATACGAGCAGTACTTC.

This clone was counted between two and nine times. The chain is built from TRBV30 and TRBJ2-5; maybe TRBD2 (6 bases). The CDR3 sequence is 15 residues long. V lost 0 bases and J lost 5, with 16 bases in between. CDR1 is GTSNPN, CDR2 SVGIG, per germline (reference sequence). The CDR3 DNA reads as TGTGCCTGGAGTGTATACCGGGAGTTGGAGGAGACCCAGTACTTC. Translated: CAWSVYRELEETQYF.

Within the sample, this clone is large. CDR3: CASSQRLARGGELFF. The CDR3 nucleotides are TGTGCCAGCAGCCAAAGACTAGCACGAGGCGGGGAGCTGTTTTTT. The chain employs TRBV11-3 and TRBJ2-2; TRBD2 matches at 7 bases. Germline CDR1 and CDR2: SGHNT and YENEEA. V shed 5 bases and J 7 bases; nucleotides not matched to a gene: 10. The CDR3 runs 15 residues.

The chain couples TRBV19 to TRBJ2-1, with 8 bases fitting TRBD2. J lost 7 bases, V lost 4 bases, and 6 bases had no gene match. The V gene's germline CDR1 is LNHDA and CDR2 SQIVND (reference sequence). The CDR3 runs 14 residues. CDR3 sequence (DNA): TGTGCCAGTAGTACCGGACTAGCAGGAAATGAGCAGTTCTTC. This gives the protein CASSTGLAGNEQFF.

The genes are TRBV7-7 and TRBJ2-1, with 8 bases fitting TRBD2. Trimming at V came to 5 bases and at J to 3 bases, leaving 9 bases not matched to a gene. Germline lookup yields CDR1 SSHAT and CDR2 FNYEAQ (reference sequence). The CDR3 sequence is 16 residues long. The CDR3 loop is CASSPRGAGDYNEQFF. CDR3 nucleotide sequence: TGTGCCAGCAGCCCGCGTGGAGCGGGAGACTACAATGAGCAGTTCTTC.